These 20 T cell receptor beta chains were sequenced from one sample in a study of T cell repertoires in cytomegalovirus infection. Each CDR3 protein is one row after TCRdb ran MiXCR on the reads. Of 250,000 to 300,000 distinct CDR3 sequences detected, around 15% appear once; the ten largest clones hold more than 45%. The sequenced sample consisted of CD8+ T cells from PBMCs. The receptors stem from a human donor in good health (CMV status not recorded). Some clones in this sample may be carry-over from other donors' samples.

About this clonotype: A single base separates this from a much larger clone, so it may be a read error. V and J are TRBV6-2 or TRBV6-3 and TRBJ2-7; D is tentatively TRBD1 or TRBD2 (6 bases each). Germline loops: CDR1 MNHEY, CDR2 SVGEGT. Trimming cost V 0 bases and J 3 bases, with 24 bases left between them. There are 19 residues in the CDR3. The CDR3 protein is CASSYSIADRRTEDYEQYF. DNA for the CDR3: TGTGCCAGCAGTTACTCGATAGCGGATCGGAGGACAGAAGACTACGAGCAGTACTTC.

This clonotype was picked up a small number of times. The chain has TRBV18 and TRBJ2-5; D uncertain. Germline assignment: CDR1 KGHSH and CDR2 LQKENI. Trimming stripped 0 bases from V and 0 bases from J, with 5 bases between. This CDR3 is built from 14 residues. CDR3 residues: CASSPPGNQETQYF. The CDR3 DNA sequence: TGTGCCAGCTCACCACCCGGCAACCAAGAGACCCAGTACTTC.

There are many counts of this clonotype. The chain employs TRBV28 and TRBJ2-1; D remains unclear. Germline V gene data show CDR1 as MDHEN and CDR2 as SYDVKM. The CDR3 has 16 amino acids. Between the trimmed V and J ends, which lost 5 bases and 5 bases, there was a span of 19 bases. DNA of the CDR3: TGTGCCAGCAGTCCAACCTTTGGTATGGAAAACAATGAGCAGTTCTTC. Amino acid sequence: CASSPTFGMENNEQFF.

The chain recombines TRBV20-1 with TRBJ1-6; the D is unclear. V dropped 1 base and J dropped 3 bases, with 13 bases sitting between them. Looked up from germline, CDR1 is DFQATT and CDR2 is SNEGSKA (reference sequence). The length of the CDR3 is 16 residues. This CDR3 is CSARVDGGIYNSPLHF. The CDR3 coding sequence is TGCAGTGCTAGAGTGGATGGTGGGATCTATAATTCACCCCTCCACTTT.

The chain links TRBV7-9 to TRBJ2-2; D perhaps matches TRBD1 (6 bases). Trimming shortened V by 3 bases and J by 2 bases, and 13 bases separated the two germline ends. CDR1 and CDR2 (germline): SEHNR, FQNEAQ (reference sequence). The CDR3 is made up of 16 amino acids. The CDR3 here is CASSFYRAINTGELFF. CDR3 DNA: TGTGCCAGCAGCTTCTACAGGGCCATAAACACCGGGGAGCTGTTTTTT.

The rearrangement links TRBV7-9 to TRBJ1-5; D is undetermined. The V end lost 4 bases, the J end lost 10 bases, and 14 bases lay between the germline ends. The CDR3 extends over 13 amino acids. Germline V CDR1 and CDR2: SEHNR, FQNEAQ (reference sequence). Here the CDR3 DNA reads TGTGCCAGCAGCTCGGTCGAAGGGCAACCCCAGCATTTT. Its translation: CASSSVEGQPQHF.

Only a few counts were recorded for this clonotype. The J gene is TRBJ2-2, the V gene TRBV6-5, with D hard to call. Looked up from germline, CDR1 is MNHEY and CDR2 is SVGAGI. The CDR3 is 13 amino acids. The V and J ends lost 1 base and 4 bases respectively, with 4 bases between them. This chain's CDR3 is CASSYLRTGELFF. CDR3 DNA: TGTGCCAGCAGTTACTTACGCACCGGGGAGCTGTTTTTT.

This clonotype was observed many times. The genes are TRBV7-2 and TRBJ2-1; tentative D call: TRBD2 (6 bases). V lost 5 bases to trimming and J lost 8 bases, with 13 bases between them. This CDR3 comprises 13 residues. Germline-derived CDR1 and CDR2 are SGHTA and FQGNSA. The CDR3 reads CASSPLGGYEQFF. CDR3 coding DNA: TGTGCCAGCAGCCCCCTAGGAGGGTATGAGCAGTTCTTC.

This clonotype was seen a single time. J is TRBJ2-2 and V is TRBV29-1; possibly TRBD1 or TRBD2 for D (6 bases each). V dropped 6 bases and J dropped 5 bases, with 16 bases sitting between them. The V gene's germline CDR1 is SQVTM and CDR2 ANQGSEA. The CDR3 is 14 residues long. In nucleotides, the CDR3 is TGCAGCGTCGCGCCGGGGGCGGGAACCGGGGAGCTGTTTTTT. Translating it yields CSVAPGAGTGELFF.

Many counts were recorded for this clonotype. The chain employs TRBV6-1 and TRBJ2-7; D not certain. V gave up 10 bases and J gave up 4 bases, with 11 bases separating them. The V gene's germline CDR1 is MNHNS and CDR2 SASEGT. This CDR3 is built from 11 residues. Here the CDR3 DNA reads TGTGCCACCAAAATGTTATACGAGCAGTACTTC. Protein product: CATKMLYEQYF.

CDR3 amino acids: CASSGGLAKQYF. The CDR3 DNA follows: TGTGCCAGCAGCGGGGGTTTGGCCAAGCAGTACTTC. The chain has TRBV11-2 and TRBJ2-7; either TRBD1 or TRBD2 may supply D (5 bases each). Germline assignment: CDR1 SGHAT and CDR2 FQNNGV. The V end was cut by 5 bases, the J end by 8 bases, with 13 bases between. This CDR3 is built from 12 residues.

This clonotype was picked up a small number of times. This chain connects TRBV29-1 to TRBJ1-2, with a possible D match to TRBD1 (6 bases). This CDR3 contains 13 residues. CDR1 SQVTM and CDR2 ANQGSEA come from the germline V gene. Trimming removed 7 bases at V and 1 base at J, with 13 bases between. The CDR3 DNA reads TGCAGCGCTCCGGCAGGGGATAACTATGGCTACACCTTC. This sequence encodes CSAPAGDNYGYTF.

The sample holds many counts of this clonotype. The chain joins TRBV28 to TRBJ1-6; D call uncertain. The CDR3 covers 14 residues. Germline V gives CDR1 MDHEN, CDR2 SYDVKM. V lost 3 bases and J 8 bases, leaving 11 bases between the germline ends. CDR3 nucleotides: TGTGCCAGCAGTTTTTCGGGGTCAGATTCACCCCTCCACTTT. As protein: CASSFSGSDSPLHF. Supplemented by reference TRBV28 and TRBJ1-6, the full variable domain reads DVKVTQSSRYLVKRTGEKVFLECVQDMDHENMFWYRQDPGLGLRLIYFSYDVKMKEKGDIPEGYSVSREKKERFSLILESASTNQTSMYLCASSFSGSDSPLHFGNGTRLTVT.

There are a few counts of this clonotype. V and J are TRBV27 and TRBJ2-3; 9 positions agree with TRBD2. The CDR3 totals 17 residues. Trimming took 1 base from V and 4 from J; bases not matched to a gene: 9. CDR1 is MNHEY, CDR2 SMNVEV, per germline (reference sequence). CDR3 coding DNA: TGTGCCAGCAGTTTATTTGTGGGCGGGGGGGCTCCAGATACGCAGTATTTT. Its translation: CASSLFVGGGAPDTQYF.

Ten or more counts support this clonotype. This chain connects TRBV6-2 or TRBV6-3 to TRBJ1-1, with no clear D. Germline CDR1 reads MNHEY; CDR2 reads SVGEGT. The CDR3 is made up of 13 amino acids. With 4 bases removed from V and 11 bases from J, the gap between germline ends came to 17 bases. The CDR3 is CASSSGLPSPAFF. In DNA form, the CDR3 reads TGTGCCAGCAGTTCAGGTCTCCCTTCACCGGCTTTCTTT.

This chain links TRBV6-2 or TRBV6-3 with TRBJ2-7, with D perhaps matching TRBD1 or TRBD2 (5 bases each). Trimming stripped 2 bases from V and 4 bases from J, with 12 bases between. The CDR3 sequence is 14 residues long. Germline lookup yields CDR1 MNHEY and CDR2 SVGEGT. Here the CDR3 DNA reads TGTGCCAGCAGTTACGAGGGGTCAATATACGAGCAGTACTTC. It is translated as CASSYEGSIYEQYF.

This chain connects TRBV12-3 or TRBV12-4 to TRBJ2-3; D possibly corresponds to TRBD2 (6 bases). The CDR3 extends over 16 amino acids. Trimming pared 8 bases from V and 3 bases from J, leaving 21 bases between. The CDR3 DNA reads TGTGCCAGCGCCTCCCAGCGGGCGAGTGTGACAGATACGCAGTATTTT. This sequence encodes CASASQRASVTDTQYF.

This clonotype has ten or more counts. The CDR3 coding sequence is TGTGCCAGCAGCCCTGGTATCCACGAGCAGTACTTC. Its protein is CASSPGIHEQYF. V and J are TRBV12-3 or TRBV12-4 and TRBJ2-7, with D hard to call. The ends were cut back, 6 bases at V and 5 bases at J, with 11 bases in the middle. This CDR3 is built from 12 residues.

A few counts support this clonotype. The CDR3: CASSGVNQETQYF. CDR3 DNA sequence: TGTGCCAGCAGCGGGGTTAACCAAGAGACCCAGTACTTC. The rearrangement uses TRBV9 and TRBJ2-5; no clear D gene. Germline lookup yields CDR1 SGDLS and CDR2 YYNGEE. Trimming cost V 3 bases and J 0 bases, with 6 bases left between them. This CDR3 contains 13 residues. The full variable domain, with the rest looked up from reference TRBV9 and TRBJ2-5, is DSGVTQTPKHLITATGQRVTLRCSPRSGDLSVYWYQQSLDQGLQFLIQYYNGEERAKGNILERFSAQQFPDLHSELNLSSLELGDSALYFCASSGVNQETQYFGPGTRLLVL.

Details on this clonotype: A much larger clone lies one base from this, so it may be a read error. The chain couples TRBV27 to TRBJ2-6, with unresolved D. Trimming removed 4 bases from V and 0 bases from J, with 7 bases in between. The CDR3 has 15 amino acids. The germline gives CDR1 MNHEY, CDR2 SMNVEV (reference sequence). The CDR3 coding sequence is TGTGCCAGCAGTTCCCTCCTCTCTGGGGCCAACGTCCTGACTTTC. This sequence encodes CASSSLLSGANVLTF.